This T cell receptor beta chain was observed in a study of T-cell memory formation after mild COVID-19. Study at large: TCR clusters were largely donor specific.

TCRdb re-analysed the 5' RACE reads in MiXCR, keeping a single row per CDR3 protein. The table records just over 200,000 distinct CDR3 sequences, around 9.1% of them present only once. This clonotype was observed a handful of times. This TCR derives from a man younger than 35 who had mild COVID-19 (a few samples of this study predate the infection). Cell type and time point are not known. Sequenced: PBMCs or a T cell subset sorted from them (not recorded which).

This CDR3 reads CASSVGRYNEQFF. Here the CDR3 DNA reads TGTGCCAGTAGTGTCGGACGGTACAATGAGCAGTTCTTC. The chain links TRBV19 to TRBJ2-1; no firm D call. Germline CDR1 and CDR2: LNHDA and SQIVND (reference sequence). The V end lost 5 bases, the J end lost 4 bases, and 9 bases lay between the germline ends. There are 13 residues in the CDR3. Together with reference TRBV19 and TRBJ2-1, the CDR3 gives the full variable domain: DGGITQSPKYLFRKEGQNVTLSCEQNLNHDAMYWYRQDPGQGLRLIYYSQIVNDFQKGDIAEGYSVSREKKESFPLTVTSAQKNPTAFYLCASSVGRYNEQFFGPGTRLTVL.